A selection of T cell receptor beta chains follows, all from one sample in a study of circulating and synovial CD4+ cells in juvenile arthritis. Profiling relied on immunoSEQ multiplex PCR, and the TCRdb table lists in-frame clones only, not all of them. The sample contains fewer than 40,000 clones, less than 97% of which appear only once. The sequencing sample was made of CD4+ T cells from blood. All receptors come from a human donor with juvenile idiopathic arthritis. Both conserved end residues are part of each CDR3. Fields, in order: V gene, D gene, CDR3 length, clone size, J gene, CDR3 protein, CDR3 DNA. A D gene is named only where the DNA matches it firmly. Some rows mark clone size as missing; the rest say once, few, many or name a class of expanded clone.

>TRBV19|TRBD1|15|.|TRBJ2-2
CASSPGTGNTGELFF
TGTGCCAGTAGTCCTGGGACAGGGAACACCGGGGAGCTGTTTTTT
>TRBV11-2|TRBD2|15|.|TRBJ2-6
CASSHSGRGANVLTF
TGTGCCAGCAGCCATAGCGGGAGGGGGGCCAACGTCCTGACTTTC
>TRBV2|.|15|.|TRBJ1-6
CASSDGPGYNSPLHF
TGTGCCAGCAGTGACGGCCCGGGCTATAATTCACCCCTCCACTTT
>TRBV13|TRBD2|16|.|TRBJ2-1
CASSSPSGGANNEQFF
TGTGCCAGCAGCTCTCCTAGCGGGGGGGCCAACAATGAGCAGTTCTTC
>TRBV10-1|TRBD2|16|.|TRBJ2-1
CASSESRLAGGNEQFF
TGCGCCAGCAGTGAGTCGAGGCTAGCGGGAGGTAATGAGCAGTTCTTC
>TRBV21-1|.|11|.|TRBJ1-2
CASSCEGGYTF
TGTGCCAGCAGCTGCGAGGGAGGCTACACCTTC
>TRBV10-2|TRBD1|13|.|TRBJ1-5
CASSERQGKSQHF
TGCGCCAGCAGTGAGAGACAGGGGAAGTCCCAGCATTTT
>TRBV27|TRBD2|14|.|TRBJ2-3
CASSGLAVTDTQYF
TGTGCCAGCAGTGGACTAGCGGTCACAGATACGCAGTATTTT
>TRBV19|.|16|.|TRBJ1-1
CASSIGGGGTNTEAFF
TGTGCCAGTAGTATAGGTGGGGGGGGGACGAACACTGAAGCTTTCTTT
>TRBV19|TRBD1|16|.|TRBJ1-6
CASSPEGTAFNSPLHF
TGTGCCAGTAGCCCAGAGGGGACAGCCTTTAATTCCCCCCTCCACTTT
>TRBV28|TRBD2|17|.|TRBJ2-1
CASRSLAGLNTYNEQFF
TGTGCCAGCAGATCACTAGCGGGCCTGAACACCTACAATGAGCAGTTCTTC
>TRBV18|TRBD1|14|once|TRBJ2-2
CASSPVTGAGELFF
TGTGCCAGCTCACCAGTGACAGGGGCCGGGGAGCTGTTTTTT